The 23 T cell receptor beta chains given below trace back to one sample, sequenced in a study of early T cells in non-severe SARS-CoV-2 infection. MiXCR was run by TCRdb on the 5' RACE reads, yielding one entry per CDR3 protein. The profile shows 45,000 to 55,000 distinct CDR3 sequences, around a tenth of them singletons. Sequencing input: whole blood. The origin of the receptors is an adult who was a healthcare worker with PCR-confirmed SARS-CoV-2 infection or an uninfected control (not recorded which).

This clonotype has ten or more counts. The rearrangement links TRBV6-1 to TRBJ2-7, with a weak D call TRBD1 (5 bases). The CDR3 spans 14 residues. Germline CDR1 reads MNHNS; CDR2 reads SASEGT. Trimming cost V 1 base and J 0 bases, with 7 bases left between them. The CDR3 DNA follows: TGTGCCAGCAGTGAAGGCGACAGCTCCTACGAGCAGTACTTC. This translates into CASSEGDSSYEQYF.

The gene calls are TRBV28 and TRBJ2-1; 8 positions agree with TRBD2. From germline, CDR1 is MDHEN and CDR2 SYDVKM. V dropped 8 bases and J dropped 3; count of bases not matched to a gene: 15. This CDR3 comprises 17 residues. The CDR3: CASERDRTSLVYNEQFF. The DNA of the CDR3 is TGTGCCAGCGAGAGGGATAGGACTAGCCTGGTCTACAATGAGCAGTTCTTC.

The V and J genes are TRBV28 and TRBJ1-2; 9 bases are a match to TRBD1. This CDR3 is 15 amino acids long. Germline V gene data show CDR1 as MDHEN and CDR2 as SYDVKM. J was trimmed by 4 bases and V by 5 bases; bases with no gene match: 8. Here the CDR3 reads CASSPGDRASYGYTF. The CDR3 DNA sequence: TGTGCCAGCAGTCCCGGGGACAGGGCCAGCTATGGCTACACCTTC.

The chain couples TRBV12-5 to TRBJ2-3, with 13 positions matching TRBD2. V was pared by 7 bases and J by 3 bases, with 4 bases of the junction left unmatched. The CDR3 consists of 15 residues. Looked up from germline, CDR1 is LGHNT and CDR2 is FRNRAP. CDR3: CASATSGRKTDTQYF. CDR3 coding DNA: TGTGCTAGTGCGACTAGCGGGAGGAAAACAGATACGCAGTATTTT.

This sequence joins TRBV20-1 and TRBJ2-2, with D uncertain. The CDR3 covers 16 residues. The germline V and J ends were trimmed by 0 bases and 5 bases, with 16 bases remaining between them. Germline V CDR1 and CDR2: DFQATT, SNEGSKA (reference sequence). CDR3 DNA sequence: TGCAGTGCTAGAGATCGGGCGGAAGAGGTGACCGGGGAGCTGTTTTTT. Its translation is CSARDRAEEVTGELFF.

This clonotype appeared a few times. CDR3 DNA sequence: TGCAGTTGCCCCCAATTGGGTACGGCCGGGGAGCTGTTTTTT. This encodes CSCPQLGTAGELFF. The genes are TRBV20-1 and TRBJ2-2, with unresolved D. The CDR3 totals 14 residues. V lost 8 bases and J lost 6, with 19 bases in between. Germline-derived CDR1 and CDR2 are DFQATT and SNEGSKA (reference sequence).

This clonotype came up a few times. The V gene is TRBV19, the J gene TRBJ2-1; 12 nucleotides align to TRBD2. V shed 5 bases, J shed 5 bases, and the junction held 7 bases outside the gene matches. This CDR3 spans 16 amino acids. Germline CDR1 LNHDA, CDR2 SQIVND (reference sequence). The DNA of the CDR3 is TGTGCCAGTAGTCCCCTAGCGGGAGGGGTTGACAATGAGCAGTTCTTC. It specifies CASSPLAGGVDNEQFF. The full variable domain, with the rest looked up from reference TRBV19 and TRBJ2-1, is DGGITQSPKYLFRKEGQNVTLSCEQNLNHDAMYWYRQDPGQGLRLIYYSQIVNDFQKGDIAEGYSVSREKKESFPLTVTSAQKNPTAFYLCASSPLAGGVDNEQFFGPGTRLTVL.

This clonotype was observed at least ten times. The rearrangement uses TRBV7-2 and TRBJ1-5; D ambiguous. The CDR3 length is 13 residues. From germline, CDR1 is SGHTA and CDR2 FQGNSA. Trimming shortened V by 1 base and J by 6 bases, and 7 bases separated the two germline ends. The DNA for the CDR3 is TGTGCCAGCAGCTTAGGAGGGTCTCAGCCCCAGCATTTT. The encoded protein is CASSLGGSQPQHF. The whole variable domain, filled in from reference TRBV7-2 and TRBJ1-5, reads GAGVSQSPSNKVTEKGKDVELRCDPISGHTALYWYRQSLGQGLEFLIYFQGNSAPDKSGLPSDRFSAERTGGSVSTLTIQRTQQEDSAVYLCASSLGGSQPQHFGDGTRLSIL.

This clonotype occurred a few times. This chain joins TRBV28 and TRBJ2-7; possibly TRBD1 for D (5 bases). This CDR3 comprises 12 residues. The germline V and J ends were trimmed by 8 bases and 3 bases, with 11 bases remaining between them. Germline loops: CDR1 MDHEN, CDR2 SYDVKM. CDR3 region: CASLGAYYEQYF. The CDR3 region has the DNA TGTGCCAGCTTAGGGGCCTACTACGAGCAGTACTTC.

V is TRBV27 and J is TRBJ1-1, with D possibly being TRBD1 (5 bases). Germline V gene data show CDR1 as MNHEY and CDR2 as SMNVEV (reference sequence). The CDR3 has 16 amino acids. V lost 8 bases and J lost 2, with 21 bases in between. The CDR3 DNA reads as TGTGCCAGCGTACCCTTACCGGGGGGTCCTAACACTGAAGCTTTCTTT. The encoded protein is CASVPLPGGPNTEAFF.

This clonotype was found many times. The V call is TRBV14, the J call TRBJ1-1; D gene uncertain. Germline lookup yields CDR1 SGHDN and CDR2 FVKESK. The CDR3 sequence is 15 residues long. Trimming took off 2 bases at V and 5 bases at J, with 15 bases between the two ends. The CDR3 protein is CASSQFEMTGTEAFF. CDR3 sequence (DNA): TGTGCCAGCAGCCAATTTGAGATGACGGGGACTGAAGCTTTCTTT.

This clonotype was seen a few times. This sequence joins TRBV4-1 and TRBJ2-3; 9 bases map to TRBD1. The CDR3 has 18 residues. CDR1 MGHRA and CDR2 YSYEKL come from the germline V gene. The junction had 15 bases not matched to a gene; V was cut back by 3 bases and J by 5 bases. CDR3 sequence: CASSHAGLGTGPGDTQYF. The CDR3 DNA reads as TGCGCCAGCAGCCATGCCGGACTGGGGACAGGGCCGGGAGATACGCAGTATTTT.

This clonotype appeared a few times. The chain combines TRBV6-4 with TRBJ2-2, with D hard to call. Trimming shortened V by 3 bases and J by 0 bases, and 2 bases separated the two germline ends. The CDR3 sequence is 13 residues long. Germline CDR1 is MRHNA and CDR2 is SNTAGT. The CDR3 loop reads CASSESNTGELFF. The CDR3 DNA follows: TGTGCCAGCAGTGAGTCGAACACCGGGGAGCTGTTTTTT.

This clonotype was seen more than once but under ten times. The chain carries TRBV10-3 and TRBJ2-6, with D possibly being TRBD2 (5 bases). The CDR3 loop spans 16 amino acids. The germline gives CDR1 ENHRY, CDR2 SYGVKD. V lost 3 bases to trimming and J lost 0 bases, with 9 bases between them. CDR3 loop: CAISEGGISGANVLTF. CDR3 in DNA: TGTGCCATCAGTGAAGGAGGCATCTCTGGGGCCAACGTCCTGACTTTC.

The chain combines TRBV7-9 with TRBJ2-1; no definite D call. CDR1 SEHNR and CDR2 FQNEAQ come from the germline V gene (reference sequence). V dropped 5 bases and J dropped 0 bases, with 8 bases sitting between them. The CDR3 has 14 amino acids. CDR3 coding DNA: TGTGCCAGCAGCCCCTTAAGCTCCTACAATGAGCAGTTCTTC. This sequence encodes CASSPLSSYNEQFF.

The rearrangement joins TRBV12-3 or TRBV12-4 to TRBJ1-1; 8 bases line up with TRBD1. V was clipped by 6 bases and J by 1 base; unmatched bases: 7. This CDR3 spans 15 amino acids. The CDR3: CASRNPGTGNTEAFF. Here the CDR3 DNA reads TGTGCCAGCAGAAACCCCGGGACAGGGAACACTGAAGCTTTCTTT.

This clonotype was observed a few times. The chain combines TRBV3-1 with TRBJ2-7; D unclear. Trimming took off 0 bases at V and 6 bases at J, with 9 bases between the two ends. The length of the CDR3 is 13 residues. From germline, CDR1 is LGHDT and CDR2 YNNKEL (reference sequence). The CDR3 loop reads CASSQEPRIEQYF. CDR3 nucleotides: TGTGCCAGCAGCCAAGAGCCGCGGATCGAGCAGTACTTC.

The V call is TRBV29-1, the J call TRBJ2-5; no definite D call. This CDR3 comprises 12 residues. Germline assignment: CDR1 SQVTM and CDR2 ANQGSEA. Between the trimmed V and J ends, which lost 0 bases and 3 bases, there was a span of 5 bases. The CDR3 DNA reads TGCAGCGTTGAAGATCAGGAAGAGACCCAGTACTTC. Translation gives CSVEDQEETQYF.

The table lists this clonotype with many counts. The genes are TRBV7-9 and TRBJ1-5, with a weak D call TRBD1 (5 bases). With 5 bases removed from V and 3 bases from J, the gap between germline ends came to 11 bases. The CDR3 length is 14 residues. Germline values: CDR1 SEHNR, CDR2 FQNEAQ (reference sequence). The CDR3, as DNA: TGTGCCAGCAGCCGGGACGGCTTCAATCAGCCCCAGCATTTT. Protein: CASSRDGFNQPQHF.

The table lists this clonotype with many counts. This chain uses TRBV7-6 with TRBJ1-1; D not certain. The CDR3 length is 13 residues. Germline CDR1 reads SGHVS; CDR2 reads FNYEAQ. Trimming took off 1 base at V and 3 bases at J, with 6 bases between the two ends. The CDR3 nucleotides are TGTGCCAGCAGCTTAGAAAAGGACACTGAAGCTTTCTTT. Residues: CASSLEKDTEAFF.

This clonotype showed up many times. The chain is built from TRBV25-1 and TRBJ2-7; no definite D call. The CDR3 is 12 amino acids. CDR1 and CDR2 (germline): MGHDK, SYGVNS. V lost 4 bases, J lost 1 base, and 5 bases lay in between. CDR3 loop: CASSGRSYEQYF. The CDR3 DNA reads TGTGCCAGCAGTGGCAGATCCTACGAGCAGTACTTC.

This clonotype was seen only a few times. This chain uses TRBV6-6 with TRBJ2-1; tentative D call: TRBD1 (6 bases). Germline V CDR1 and CDR2: MNHNY, SVGAGI (reference sequence). The CDR3 runs 13 residues. Here the CDR3 DNA reads TGTGGCACCCGGTGGGGGCCTGGGAATGAGCAGTTCTTC. This encodes CGTRWGPGNEQFF.

The chain has TRBV14 and TRBJ2-2; 7 bases are a match to TRBD1. Germline CDR1 SGHDN, CDR2 FVKESK. Unmatched junction bases numbered 2, after V lost 4 bases and J lost 3 bases. The CDR3 extends over 14 amino acids. The CDR3: CASSRQGYTGELFF. CDR3 nucleotide sequence: TGTGCCAGCAGCCGACAGGGCTACACCGGGGAGCTGTTTTTT.